These 20 T cell receptor beta chains share one sample of origin, sequenced in a study of shared clonotypes between healthy human individuals. Produced via immunoSEQ multiplex PCR; TCRdb's table is partial and in-frame only. The top ten clones hold approximately 11% of a sample with about half a million clones, over 70% of them seen once. Source material: PBMCs. The source is a woman between 35 and 50 years old in good health. Some clones in this sample may be carry-over from other donors' samples.

Notes on this clone: Other DNA sequences of this sample code for an identical CDR3. The J gene is TRBJ2-7, the V gene TRBV11-2; TRBD1 matches at 7 bases. J gave up 2 bases and V 5 bases, and 6 bases lay outside the gene matches. This CDR3 is 14 amino acids long. The germline V gene encodes CDR1 SGHAT and CDR2 FQNNGV. The CDR3 bases are TGTGCCAGCAGCGCCCGGGACAGAGCCTACGAGCAGTACTTC. Translation gives CASSARDRAYEQYF.

This chain joins TRBV18 and TRBJ2-7, with TRBD2 identical over 7 bases. V gave up 0 bases and J gave up 7 bases; unmatched junction bases: 9. Germline CDR1 and CDR2: KGHSH and LQKENI. This CDR3 region has 15 residues. The CDR3 bases are TGTGCCAGCTCACCACCTCAAGCGGGACGGGGGGAGCAGTACTTC. Translated, it gives CASSPPQAGRGEQYF. Full variable domain (rest looked up from reference TRBV18 and TRBJ2-7): NAGVMQNPRHLVRRRGQEARLRCSPMKGHSHVYWYRQLPEEGLKFMVYLQKENIIDESGMPKERFSAEFPKEGPSILRIQQVVRGDSAAYFCASSPPQAGRGEQYFGPGTRLTVT.

This chain joins TRBV5-1 and TRBJ2-2, with TRBD1 identical over 11 bases. The V and J ends lost 2 bases and 7 bases, in that order; junction bases with no gene match: 4. The CDR3 sequence is 15 residues long. The germline gives CDR1 SGHRS, CDR2 YFSETQ. This CDR3 reads CASSFRTGGIGELFF. CDR3 coding DNA: TGCGCCAGCAGCTTCCGGACAGGGGGCATCGGGGAGCTGTTTTTT.

With regard to this clone: A far larger clone lies a single base away; this is likely a read error. The rearrangement uses TRBV6-4 and TRBJ2-3, with 7 bases that match TRBD2. CDR1 is MRHNA and CDR2 is SNTAGT in the germline V gene. This CDR3 has 15 residues. Written as DNA, the CDR3 is TGTGCCAGCGGTGACTCGAGTGGGAGGGCAGATACGCAGTATTTT. Translating it yields CASGDSSGRADTQYF.

The V gene is TRBV7-2, the J gene TRBJ2-7, with 9 bases aligning to TRBD2. V trimming: 3 bases; J trimming: 0 bases; junction bases outside the gene matches: 9. Germline CDR1 is SGHTA and CDR2 is FQGNSA. The length of the CDR3 is 17 residues. As DNA, the CDR3 is TGTGCCAGCAGCTTTGCGGGAGGGCCTTCTAGCTCCTACGAGCAGTACTTC. Translated, it gives CASSFAGGPSSSYEQYF.

The rearrangement links TRBV6-1 to TRBJ1-1, with TRBD1 identical over 7 bases. The trim removed 8 bases at V and 6 bases at J, leaving 9 bases unmatched. The CDR3 runs 13 residues. Germline V gene sequence: CDR1 MNHNS, CDR2 SASEGT. CDR3 DNA sequence: TGTGCCAGCGTTCTGACCGGGACAGCTGAAGCTTTCTTT. Protein product: CASVLTGTAEAFF.

The chain employs TRBV7-3 and TRBJ2-1, with D uncertain. CDR1 and CDR2 from the germline V gene are SGHTA and FQGTGA. CDR3 length equals 12 residues. With 5 bases removed from V and 9 bases from J, the gap between germline ends came to 11 bases. In DNA, the CDR3 is TGTGCCAGCAGCACGATTTTAGGTGAGCAGTTCTTC. It specifies CASSTILGEQFF.

Concerning this clone: Only one base separates this from a far larger clonotype, so it likely reflects a read error. The chain employs TRBV29-1 and TRBJ2-7, with D uncertain. V was shortened by 5 bases and J by 1 base, with 15 bases between the two germline ends. CDR3 size: 14 residues. Germline assignment: CDR1 SQVTM and CDR2 ANQGSEA. CDR3 residues: CSVRSVKKSYEQYF. The DNA for the CDR3 is TGCAGCGTTCGATCGGTTAAGAAATCCTACGAGCAGTACTTC.

Comments on this clone: The junction differs from germline at one of its ends, possibly a read error. Different DNA sequences within this sample yield the same CDR3. The J gene is TRBJ1-1, the V gene TRBV28; a weak D match, TRBD1 (6 bases). The CDR3 covers 14 residues. CDR1 MDHEN and CDR2 SYDVKM come from the germline V gene. The CDR3: CATTVGGHNTEAFF. Written as DNA, the CDR3 is TGTGCCACCACTGTTGGGGGACATAACACCGAAGCTTTCTTT.

This rearrangement joins TRBV28 to TRBJ2-7; 13 bases line up with TRBD2. V was pared by 6 bases and J by 4 bases, with 9 bases of the junction left unmatched. The CDR3 covers 16 residues. CDR1 is MDHEN, CDR2 SYDVKM, per germline. This CDR3 is CASSSRTSGSRYEQYF. The CDR3 nucleotides read TGTGCCAGCAGCTCCCGGACTAGCGGGAGTCGGTACGAGCAGTACTTC.

This chain joins TRBV28 and TRBJ1-2; tentative D call: TRBD1 (5 bases). The V end lost 6 bases, the J end lost 7 bases, and 24 bases lay between the germline ends. This CDR3 region has 16 residues. Germline assignment: CDR1 MDHEN and CDR2 SYDVKM. Written as DNA, the CDR3 is TGTGCCAGCAGAGGAAAGGTTGCTCCGGGGGGAAGTGGCTACACCTTC. Its translation is CASRGKVAPGGSGYTF.

The chain carries TRBV7-2 and TRBJ2-5, with 8 positions matching TRBD1. Trimming cost V 5 bases and J 5 bases; bases outside gene matches: 4. CDR1 SGHTA and CDR2 FQGNSA come from the germline V gene. This CDR3 region has 13 residues. The CDR3 DNA is TGTGCCAGCAGCCCGACAGGGGCCGAGACCCAGTACTTC. Its translation is CASSPTGAETQYF.

A note on this clone: A far larger clone is one nucleotide away, so this likely arose from a read error. Other DNA sequences in the same sample also yield this CDR3. The chain links TRBV6-1 to TRBJ2-6; D is ambiguous. The CDR3 extends over 13 amino acids. Germline V gene sequence: CDR1 MNHNS, CDR2 SASEGT. V was shortened by 10 bases and J by 4 bases, with 11 bases between the two germline ends. CDR3 nucleotides: TGTGCCACACATAGCTCCGGGGCCAACGTCCTGACTTTC. Amino acids: CATHSSGANVLTF.

Notes on this clone: A far larger clone lies a single base away; this is likely a read error. The gene calls are TRBV29-1 and TRBJ2-7, with D unclear. The CDR3 sequence is 12 residues long. V dropped 6 bases and J dropped 6 bases, with 15 bases sitting between them. Germline lookup yields CDR1 SQVTM and CDR2 ANQGSEA. The CDR3: CSVAHGPCEQYF. The CDR3 DNA sequence: TGCAGCGTCGCTCATGGCCCCTGCGAGCAGTACTTC.

V and J are TRBV7-2 and TRBJ2-7; 9 bases match TRBD1. Germline-derived CDR1 and CDR2 are SGHTA and FQGNSA. Trimming took 4 bases from V and 0 from J; bases not matched to a gene: 4. This CDR3 has 15 amino acids. The CDR3 here is CASSSRQGGSYEQYF. CDR3 in DNA: TGTGCCAGCAGCTCCCGACAGGGGGGCTCCTACGAGCAGTACTTC.

The chain couples TRBV9 to TRBJ2-3; 12 positions match TRBD1. The germline V gene has CDR1 SGDLS and CDR2 YYNGEE. Trimming at V came to 4 bases and at J to 2 bases, leaving 2 bases not matched to a gene. The CDR3 is 15 amino acids. The CDR3 loop is CASSSGQGATDTQYF. The CDR3, as DNA: TGTGCCAGCAGCTCGGGACAGGGGGCCACAGATACGCAGTATTTT.

V and J are TRBV2 and TRBJ2-5; 8 bases agree with TRBD2. Per germline, CDR1 SNHLY and CDR2 FYNNEI. CDR3 size: 15 residues. V gave up 10 bases and J gave up 2 bases; unmatched junction bases: 12. In nucleotides, the CDR3 is TGTGCCATCCAGCCTGGATCTAGCGGGCAAGAGACCCAGTACTTC. It encodes CAIQPGSSGQETQYF.

The chain joins TRBV6-5 to TRBJ1-2; D possibly corresponds to TRBD1 (5 bases). CDR3 size: 15 residues. Germline loops: CDR1 MNHEY, CDR2 SVGAGI. V was shortened by 6 bases and J by 3 bases, with 17 bases between the two germline ends. CDR3 in amino acids: CASSLTPGSYYGYTF. CDR3 DNA: TGTGCCAGCAGCCTCACCCCAGGGAGCTACTATGGCTACACCTTC.

The chain uses TRBV7-9 and TRBJ1-2; 7 bases are shared with TRBD1. Germline V gene data show CDR1 as SEHNR and CDR2 as FQNEAQ (reference sequence). V dropped 11 bases and J dropped 8; count of bases not matched to a gene: 8. This CDR3 spans 11 amino acids. CDR3 in amino acids: CAGQGTVGYTF. In nucleotides, the CDR3 is TGTGCCGGCCAGGGGACAGTCGGCTACACCTTC.

This clone was picked up one time. The chain employs TRBV5-6 and TRBJ2-2; D is possibly TRBD1 (5 bases). The germline V gene has CDR1 SGHDT and CDR2 YYEEEE. CDR3 length equals 16 residues. Trimming cost V 3 bases and J 2 bases, with 14 bases left between them. The CDR3 DNA reads TGTGCCAGCAGCTCCCAGGGTTATAGAAACACCGGGGAGCTGTTTTTT. Its translation: CASSSQGYRNTGELFF. The complete variable domain, with remaining parts taken from reference TRBV5-6 and TRBJ2-2, reads DAGVTQSPTHLIKTRGQQVTLRCSPKSGHDTVSWYQQALGQGPQFIFQYYEEEERQRGNFPDRFSGHQFPNYSSELNVNALLLGDSALYLCASSSQGYRNTGELFFGEGSRLTVL.